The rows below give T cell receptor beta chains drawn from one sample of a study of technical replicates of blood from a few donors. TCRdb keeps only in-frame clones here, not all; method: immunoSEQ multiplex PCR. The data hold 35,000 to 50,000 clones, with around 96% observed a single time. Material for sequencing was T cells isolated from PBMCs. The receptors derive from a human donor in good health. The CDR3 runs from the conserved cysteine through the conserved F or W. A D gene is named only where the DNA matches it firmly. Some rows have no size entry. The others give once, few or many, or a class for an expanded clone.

CASSLGVEQFF	TGTGCCAGCAGCTTAGGCGTTGAGCAGTTCTTC	TRBJ2-1	TRBV7-6	-	-
CASSYDREADTQYF	TGCGCCAGCAGCTATGACAGAGAAGCAGATACGCAGTATTTT	TRBJ2-3	TRBV5-1	-	-
CASSFLEWVLNEQYF	TGTGCCAGCAGCTTCCTAGAATGGGTTTTGAACGAGCAGTACTTC	TRBJ2-7	TRBV5-8	-	-
CASSLLAGGTGELFF	TGTGCCAGCAGCCTCCTAGCGGGAGGAACCGGGGAGCTGTTTTTT	TRBJ2-2	TRBV7-2	TRBD2	-
CASSVVGASGRYEQFF	TGTGCCAGCAGCGTAGTCGGGGCTAGCGGGAGGTATGAGCAGTTCTTC	TRBJ2-1	TRBV4-2	TRBD2	once
CASSLHSSSYNEQFF	TGTGCCAGTAGCCTCCACTCGAGCTCCTACAATGAGCAGTTCTTC	TRBJ2-1	TRBV19	-	-
CASSTPGQGNEQYF	TGTGCCAGCAGCACACCGGGACAGGGGAACGAGCAGTACTTC	TRBJ2-7	TRBV9	TRBD1	-
CASSNPGVAVTDTQYF	TGTGCCAGCAGCAACCCGGGGGTAGCGGTCACAGATACGCAGTATTTT	TRBJ2-3	TRBV13	-	-
CASSEAPGLAAYEQYF	TGTGCCAGCAGTGAAGCTCCGGGACTAGCGGCCTACGAGCAGTACTTC	TRBJ2-7	TRBV6-1	TRBD2	-
CASSLAAAGRRAYEQYF	TGTGCCAGCAGCTTAGCTGCTGCGGGCAGGCGCGCCTACGAGCAGTACTTC	TRBJ2-7	TRBV7-6	-	-
CASSFSSYEQYF	TGTGCCAGCAGCTTCTCTAGCTACGAGCAGTACTTC	TRBJ2-7	TRBV7-9	-	-
CASSEAGDNEQFF	TGTGCCAGCAGTGAAGCGGGGGACAATGAGCAGTTCTTC	TRBJ2-1	TRBV25-1	TRBD2	-
CSASSETQYF	TGCAGTGCTAGTTCGGAGACCCAGTACTTC	TRBJ2-5	TRBV20-1	-	-
CASKGEGGHYEQYF	TGTGCCAGCAAAGGCGAGGGCGGCCACTACGAGCAGTACTTC	TRBJ2-7	TRBV11-3	-	-
CASSPQSGSYEQYF	TGTGCCAGCAGCCCGCAGTCAGGCTCCTACGAGCAGTACTTC	TRBJ2-7	TRBV5-4	-	-
CASSRTSGSYNEQFF	TGTGCCAGCAGTAGAACTAGCGGGTCCTACAATGAGCAGTTCTTC	TRBJ2-1	TRBV6-5	TRBD2	once
CASSLGQNTEAFF	TGTGCCAGCAGCTTGGGACAGAACACTGAAGCTTTCTTT	TRBJ1-1	TRBV6-5	-	-
CASSSSYGYTF	TGTGCCAGCAGTAGCTCCTATGGCTACACCTTC	TRBJ1-2	TRBV6-5	-	-